The clone carrying this T cell receptor beta chain was seen repeatedly, ten times or more. The sample comes from a study of metastatic and nonmetastatic thyroid tumors. TCRdb recomputed clones from the PCR reads via MiXCR. Here the sample spans around 30,000 clones, 13% being singletons. There were no patients who had received any treatment before thyroid surgery. Sample: blood. This receptor was taken from a female donor with papillary thyroid cancer or a benign thyroid nodule (not recorded which). Some clones in this sample may be carry-over from other donors' samples.

The CDR3 bases are TGTGCCAGCAGTCCCGGGACTAGCGGTGAGCAGTTCTTC. It is translated as CASSPGTSGEQFF. This sequence joins TRBV3-1 and TRBJ2-1, with 11 bases fitting TRBD2. Germline V CDR1 and CDR2: LGHDT, YNNKEL (reference sequence). V lost 6 bases to trimming and J lost 9 bases; unmatched junction nucleotides: 4. The CDR3 totals 13 residues.